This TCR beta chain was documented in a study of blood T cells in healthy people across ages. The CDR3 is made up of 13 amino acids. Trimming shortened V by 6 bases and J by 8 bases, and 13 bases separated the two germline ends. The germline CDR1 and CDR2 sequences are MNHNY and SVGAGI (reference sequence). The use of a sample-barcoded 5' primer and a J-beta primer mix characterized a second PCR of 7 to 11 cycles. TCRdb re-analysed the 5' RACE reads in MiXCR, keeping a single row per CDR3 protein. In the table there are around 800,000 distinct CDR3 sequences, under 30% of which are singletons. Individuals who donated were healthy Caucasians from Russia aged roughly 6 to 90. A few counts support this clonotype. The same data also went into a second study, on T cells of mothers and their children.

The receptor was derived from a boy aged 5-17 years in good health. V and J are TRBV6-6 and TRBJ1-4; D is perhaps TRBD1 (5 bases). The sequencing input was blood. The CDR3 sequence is CASREGIGEKLFF. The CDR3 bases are TGTGCCAGCAGGGAGGGGATAGGAGAAAAACTGTTTTTT.